Reported below is one T cell receptor beta chain. The data were obtained in a study of blood T cells in healthy people across ages. A second roughly 6 to 11 cycle PCR used barcoded and J-beta primers. TCRdb processed the 5' RACE reads anew with MiXCR; each CDR3 protein has one entry. Among roughly 2 million distinct CDR3 sequences listed, around 50% were seen once. Trimming took off 0 bases at V and 6 bases at J, with 13 bases between the two ends. CDR3 size: 14 residues. Germline V gene data show CDR1 as SGHNT and CDR2 as YYREEE (reference sequence). V gene TRBV5-4 combines with J gene TRBJ2-7; no clear D. The source is a woman aged 40 to 49 in good health. The sequencing input was blood. The CDR3 DNA sequence: TGTGCCAGCAGCTTGGCCATTACCGTCTCCGAGCAGTACTTC. Its translation: CASSLAITVSEQYF.